The clone carrying this T cell receptor beta chain has only a few counts. The antigen is unknown. These data originate in a study of blood T cells in healthy people across ages. Isolation of PBMCs gave at least 6 million cells per sample. Primers used in a second PCR of roughly 6 to 12 cycles were a sample-barcoded 5' primer and a J-beta primer mix. TCRdb used MiXCR to reprocess the 5' RACE reads, holding one entry per CDR3 protein. The profile shows around 500,000 distinct CDR3 sequences, over 25% of them singletons. CDR3 length: 14 residues. Trimming removed 1 base from V and 5 bases from J, with 11 bases in between. CDR1 and CDR2 (germline): SNHLY, FYNNEI. Overall study results and limits: A conclusive naive versus antigen-experienced comparison was prevented by the unsorted PBMCs.

The same sample was also used in a study of T cells of mothers and their children.

This receptor was identified in a boy aged 2 to 9 in good health. The chain couples TRBV2 to TRBJ2-5; possible D gene TRBD1, 6 bases. Sequencing was performed on blood. CDR3 nucleotides: TGTGCCAGCAGTGAAGTGGGGGCATGGGAGACCCAGTACTTC. Translating gives CASSEVGAWETQYF.